This section outlines one TCR beta chain sequence together with its context. The antigen is undetermined. These data originate in a study of cytomegalovirus exposure and HLA in healthy donors. Points from the study as a whole: In an earlier analysis, most TCR beta V segments were productive about 87% or about 30% of the time. Sequencing had likely introduced a cluster of highly shared sequence variants as an artifact. In vitro data verified a few CMV-associated chains as specific for CMV antigens.

The germline V gene encodes CDR1 MNHEY and CDR2 SMNVEV (reference sequence). CDR3 length: 19 amino acids. V shed 5 bases, J shed 0 bases, and the junction held 13 bases outside the gene matches. The PCR was carried out with 60 Vbeta primers and 13 Jbeta primers. TCRdb's table, derived via immunoSEQ multiplex PCR, lists solely in-frame clones and lacks some. The sample consists of some 97,000 clones, more than 65% of them appearing once. This TCR derives from a young woman in good health and CMV-seronegative. The chain uses TRBV27 and TRBJ2-6; 7 bases fit TRBD2. Material for sequencing was PBMCs. CDR3 DNA: TGTGCCAGCAGTAGGCGGGGGACTATATTCCTCTCTGGGGCCAACGTCCTGACTTTC. As protein: CASSRRGTIFLSGANVLTF.